The text below deals with one T cell receptor beta chain. The germline V and J ends were trimmed by 2 bases and 6 bases, with 7 bases remaining between them. Germline V lookup: CDR1 GTSNPN, CDR2 SVGIG (reference sequence). The CDR3 extends over 11 amino acids. The assay was immunoSEQ multiplex PCR, and TCRdb's table has in-frame clones only and misses some. Of roughly 360,000 clones in the sample, roughly 77% were seen once. These data are taken from a study of blood T cell repertoires in COVID-19. Specimen: peripheral blood. The chain recombines TRBV30 with TRBJ1-2, with D hard to call. This TCR came from a human donor with acute or convalescent COVID-19. The donor label of this sample is uncertain. CDR3 residues: CAWSPGNGYTF. CDR3 in DNA: TGTGCCTGGAGTCCGGGGAATGGCTACACCTTC.